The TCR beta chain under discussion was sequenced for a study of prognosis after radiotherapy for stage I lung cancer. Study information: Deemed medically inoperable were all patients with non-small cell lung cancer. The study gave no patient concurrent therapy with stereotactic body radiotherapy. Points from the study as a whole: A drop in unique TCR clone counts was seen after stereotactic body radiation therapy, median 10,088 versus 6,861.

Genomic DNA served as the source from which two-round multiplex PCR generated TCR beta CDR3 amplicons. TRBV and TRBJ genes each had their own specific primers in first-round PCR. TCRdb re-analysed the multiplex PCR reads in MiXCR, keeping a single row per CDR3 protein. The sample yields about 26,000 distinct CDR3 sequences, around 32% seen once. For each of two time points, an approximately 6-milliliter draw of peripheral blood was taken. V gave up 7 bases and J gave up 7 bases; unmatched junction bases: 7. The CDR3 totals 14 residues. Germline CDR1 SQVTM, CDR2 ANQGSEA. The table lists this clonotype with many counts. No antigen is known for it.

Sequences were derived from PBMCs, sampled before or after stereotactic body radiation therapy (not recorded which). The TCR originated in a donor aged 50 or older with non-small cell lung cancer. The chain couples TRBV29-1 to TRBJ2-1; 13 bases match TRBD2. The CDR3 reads CSDPGLAGMNEQFF. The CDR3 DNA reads TGCAGCGATCCGGGACTAGCGGGAATGAATGAGCAGTTCTTC.